This T cell receptor (beta chain) comes out of a study of OX40 agonist ivuxolimab in advanced cancers. Study-level background: The patients got ivuxolimab, which is an agonistic anti-OX40 (CD134) antibody. The group had a mean age of approximately 60 years, ranged from 23 to 79, and was around 86% male.

TCRdb keeps only in-frame clones here, not all; method: immunoSEQ multiplex PCR. The sample yields 66,000 or so clones, approximately 83% seen once. This clone was counted a few times. The CDR3 runs 14 residues. Germline CDR1 MNHEY, CDR2 SVGAGI. V dropped 2 bases and J dropped 6 bases, with 12 bases sitting between them. The clonotype originates from an adult with an advanced solid tumor such as melanoma, head and neck, liver or kidney cancer. The sample in question was CD4+ or CD8+ T cells sorted from blood, obtained in a trial of the OX40 agonist ivuxolimab. The V and J genes are TRBV6-5 and TRBJ2-3; D is perhaps TRBD1 or TRBD2 (5 bases each). The CDR3 spells CASSYGGALDTQYF. For the CDR3, the DNA is TGTGCCAGCAGTTACGGGGGAGCATTGGATACGCAGTATTTT.